The clone carrying this T cell receptor (beta chain) was observed a handful of times. Its antigen is not identified. The source of the sample is a study of beta chain features in type 1 diabetes. It was via CD45RO/CCR7/CD25/CD127/CD95/CD27 that CD4+ naive, central memory, regulatory and stem cell-like memory cells were sorted. Each sorted population was over 98% pure. Reverse transcribing all isolated RNA meant expressed TCRB transcripts were sequenced. The repertoire was sequenced with immunoSEQ multiplex PCR; TCRdb's copy has only in-frame clones and lacks some. The repertoire has 220,000 or so clones, about 70% of them found once; the top ten carry around 0.057%. Study results and limitations: In the patient group, naive, central memory and Treg TCRB repertoires seemed more alike than in the healthy donor group.

V shed 4 bases and J shed 2 bases, with 8 bases lying between them. The CDR3 runs to 12 residues. Germline CDR1 reads GTSNPN; CDR2 reads SVGIG (reference sequence). The chain carries TRBV30 and TRBJ1-1; possibly TRBD1 for D (6 bases). The sample comprised naive CD4+ T cells from blood. This receptor was taken from a man between 25 and 39 years old in good health. CDR3 coding DNA: TGTGCCTGGAAGGACAGAAACACTGAAGCTTTCTTT. Translation: CAWKDRNTEAFF.